This T cell receptor beta chain was sequenced in a study of OX40 agonist ivuxolimab in advanced cancers. Assay: immunoSEQ multiplex PCR; the TCRdb copy retains only in-frame clones and omits some. The data contain 75,000 to 100,000 clones, approximately 91% of them singletons. CDR3 length: 13 amino acids. Trimming pared 4 bases from V and 1 base from J, leaving 7 bases between. In germline, CDR1 is KGHSH, CDR2 LQKENI. This sequence originates from an adult with an advanced solid tumor such as melanoma, head and neck, liver or kidney cancer. V is TRBV18 and J is TRBJ1-1; D not certain. The sequencing here drew on CD4+ or CD8+ T cells sorted from blood, taken in a trial of the OX40 agonist ivuxolimab. CDR3 in DNA: TGTGCCAGCTCACAGGACGGGAACACTGAAGCTTTCTTT. This codes for CASSQDGNTEAFF.